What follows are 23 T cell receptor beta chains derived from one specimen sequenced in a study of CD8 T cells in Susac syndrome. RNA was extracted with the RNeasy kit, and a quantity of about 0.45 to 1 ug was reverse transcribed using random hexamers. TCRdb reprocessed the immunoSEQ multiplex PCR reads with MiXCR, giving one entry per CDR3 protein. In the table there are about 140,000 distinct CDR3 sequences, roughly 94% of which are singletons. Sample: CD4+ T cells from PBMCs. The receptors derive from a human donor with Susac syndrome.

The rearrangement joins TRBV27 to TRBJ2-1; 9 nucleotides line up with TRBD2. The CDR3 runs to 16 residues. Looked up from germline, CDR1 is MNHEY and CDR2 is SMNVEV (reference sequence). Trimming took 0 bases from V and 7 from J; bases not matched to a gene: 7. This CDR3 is CASSLSPAGGVNEQFF. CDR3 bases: TGTGCCAGCAGTTTATCGCCCGCGGGAGGGGTGAATGAGCAGTTCTTC.

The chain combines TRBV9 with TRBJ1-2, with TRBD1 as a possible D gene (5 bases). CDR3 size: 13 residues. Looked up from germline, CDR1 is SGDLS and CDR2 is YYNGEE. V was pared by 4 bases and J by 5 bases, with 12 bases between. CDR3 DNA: TGTGCCAGCAGCACCCTCCAGGGTTATGGCTACACCTTC. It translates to CASSTLQGYGYTF.

The CDR3 is CASSYLGDTQYF. DNA of the CDR3: TGTGCCAGCAGTTACCTCGGAGATACGCAGTATTTT. The chain employs TRBV7-3 and TRBJ2-3, with D unclear. The CDR3 is 12 amino acids. The germline gives CDR1 SGHTA, CDR2 FQGTGA. Deletions cut 6 bases from V and 5 bases from J, with 9 bases between.

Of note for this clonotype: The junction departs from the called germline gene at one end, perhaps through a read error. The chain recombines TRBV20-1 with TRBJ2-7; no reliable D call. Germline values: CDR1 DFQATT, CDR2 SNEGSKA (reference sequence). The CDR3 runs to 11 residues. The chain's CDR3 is CSAPGSHEQYF. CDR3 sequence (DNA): TGCAGTGCCCCAGGCTCCCACGAGCAGTACTTC.

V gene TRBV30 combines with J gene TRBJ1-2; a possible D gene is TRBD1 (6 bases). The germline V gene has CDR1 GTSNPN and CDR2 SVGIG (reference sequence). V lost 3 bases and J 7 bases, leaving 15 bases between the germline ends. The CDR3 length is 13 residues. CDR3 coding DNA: TGTGCCTGGAGCGCCCAGGGGATCGCTGGCTACACCTTC. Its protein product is CAWSAQGIAGYTF.

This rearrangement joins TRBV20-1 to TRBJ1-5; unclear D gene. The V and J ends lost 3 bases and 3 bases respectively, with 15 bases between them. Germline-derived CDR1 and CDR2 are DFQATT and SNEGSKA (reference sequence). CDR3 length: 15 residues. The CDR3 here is CSARQDTGPNQPQHF. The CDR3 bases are TGCAGTGCTAGGCAAGATACGGGCCCCAATCAGCCCCAGCATTTT.

The CDR3 DNA reads TGCAGCGTTGAAGATTGGGGACTAGCGGGGTCTATAGCCAAAAACATTCAGTACTTC. Residues: CSVEDWGLAGSIAKNIQYF. The genes are TRBV29-1 and TRBJ2-4; TRBD2 matches at 13 bases. After removal of 0 bases from V and 0 bases from J, the junction contained 8 bases not matched to a gene. The CDR3 is made up of 19 amino acids. CDR1 and CDR2 (germline): SQVTM, ANQGSEA.

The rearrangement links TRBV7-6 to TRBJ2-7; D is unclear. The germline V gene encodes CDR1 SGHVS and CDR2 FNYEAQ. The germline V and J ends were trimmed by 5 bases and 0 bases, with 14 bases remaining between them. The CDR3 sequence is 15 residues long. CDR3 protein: CASSPWSGDSYEQYF. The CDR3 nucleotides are TGTGCCAGCAGCCCCTGGAGTGGGGACTCCTACGAGCAGTACTTC.

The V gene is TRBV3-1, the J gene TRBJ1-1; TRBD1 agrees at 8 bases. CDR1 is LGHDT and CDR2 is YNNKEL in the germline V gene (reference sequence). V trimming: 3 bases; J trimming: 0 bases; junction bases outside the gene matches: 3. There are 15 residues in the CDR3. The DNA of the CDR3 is TGTGCCAGCAGCCAGACAGGGGTGATGAACACTGAAGCTTTCTTT. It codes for CASSQTGVMNTEAFF.

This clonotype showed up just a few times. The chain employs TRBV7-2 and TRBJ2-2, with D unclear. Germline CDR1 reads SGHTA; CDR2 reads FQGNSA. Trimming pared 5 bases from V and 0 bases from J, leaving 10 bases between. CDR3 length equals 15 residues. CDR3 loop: CASSRGGANTGELFF. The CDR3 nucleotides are TGTGCCAGCAGCCGCGGTGGCGCGAACACCGGGGAGCTGTTTTTT.

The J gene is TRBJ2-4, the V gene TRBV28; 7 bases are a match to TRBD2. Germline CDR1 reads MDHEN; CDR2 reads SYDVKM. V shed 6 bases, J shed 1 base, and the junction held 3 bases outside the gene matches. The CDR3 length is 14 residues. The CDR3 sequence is CASSPLAAKNIQYF. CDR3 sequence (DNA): TGTGCCAGCAGCCCACTAGCGGCCAAAAACATTCAGTACTTC.

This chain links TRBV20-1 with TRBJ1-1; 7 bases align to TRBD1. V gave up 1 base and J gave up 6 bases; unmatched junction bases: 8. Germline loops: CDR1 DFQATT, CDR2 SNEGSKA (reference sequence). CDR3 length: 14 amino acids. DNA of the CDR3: TGCAGTGCTAGAGGTCCCGTCCAGGGGGCTGAAGCTTTCTTT. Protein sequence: CSARGPVQGAEAFF.

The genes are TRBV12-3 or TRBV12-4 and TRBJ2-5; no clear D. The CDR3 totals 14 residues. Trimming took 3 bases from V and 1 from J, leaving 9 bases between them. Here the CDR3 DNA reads TGTGCCAGCAGTTTCTGGCGGCTCCAAGAGACCCAGTACTTC. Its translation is CASSFWRLQETQYF.

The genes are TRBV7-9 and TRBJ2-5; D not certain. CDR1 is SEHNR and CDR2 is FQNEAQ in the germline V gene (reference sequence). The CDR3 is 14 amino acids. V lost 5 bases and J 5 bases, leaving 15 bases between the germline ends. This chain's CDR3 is CASSTRSKTETQYF. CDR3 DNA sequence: TGTGCCAGCAGCACACGCTCAAAAACGGAGACCCAGTACTTC.

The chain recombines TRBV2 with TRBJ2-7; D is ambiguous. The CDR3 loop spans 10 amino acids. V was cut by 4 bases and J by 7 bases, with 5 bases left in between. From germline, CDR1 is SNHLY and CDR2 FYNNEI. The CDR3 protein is CASSVREQYF. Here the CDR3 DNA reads TGTGCCAGCAGTGTACGGGAGCAGTACTTC.

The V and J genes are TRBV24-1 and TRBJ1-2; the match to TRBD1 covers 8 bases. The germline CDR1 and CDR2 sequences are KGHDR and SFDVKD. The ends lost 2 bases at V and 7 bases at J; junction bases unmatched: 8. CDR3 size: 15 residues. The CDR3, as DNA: TGTGCCACCAGTGATTCACCGACAGGGACAGGTGGCTACACCTTC. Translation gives CATSDSPTGTGGYTF.

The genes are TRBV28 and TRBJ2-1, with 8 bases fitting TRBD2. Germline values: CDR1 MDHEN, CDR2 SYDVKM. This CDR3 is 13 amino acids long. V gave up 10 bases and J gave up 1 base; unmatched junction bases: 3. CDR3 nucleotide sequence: TGTGCCACCGCGGGGGGTTCCTACAATGAGCAGTTCTTC. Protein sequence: CATAGGSYNEQFF.

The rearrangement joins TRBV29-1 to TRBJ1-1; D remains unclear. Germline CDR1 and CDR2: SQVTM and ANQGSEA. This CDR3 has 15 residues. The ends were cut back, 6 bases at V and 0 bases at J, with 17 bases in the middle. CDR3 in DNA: TGCAGCGTACCCCAAAGCAGGACCATGAACACTGAAGCTTTCTTT. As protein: CSVPQSRTMNTEAFF.

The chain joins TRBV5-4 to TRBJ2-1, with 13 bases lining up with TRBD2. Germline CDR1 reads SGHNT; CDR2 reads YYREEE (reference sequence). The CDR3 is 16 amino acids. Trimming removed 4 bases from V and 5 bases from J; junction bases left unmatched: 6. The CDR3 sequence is CASSRTSGSVNNEQFF. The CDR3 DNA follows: TGTGCCAGCAGCAGGACTAGCGGGAGCGTTAACAATGAGCAGTTCTTC.

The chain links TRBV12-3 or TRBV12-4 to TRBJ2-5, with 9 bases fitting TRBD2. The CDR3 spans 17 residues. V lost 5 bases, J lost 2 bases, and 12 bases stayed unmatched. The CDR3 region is CASSLGLAGGVQETQYF. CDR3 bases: TGTGCCAGCAGTCTAGGCTTGGCGGGAGGGGTTCAAGAGACCCAGTACTTC.

The CDR3 spells CASSVASLAWGTGELFF. The CDR3 bases are TGTGCCAGCAGCGTAGCTTCACTAGCCTGGGGCACCGGGGAGCTGTTTTTT. This sequence joins TRBV9 and TRBJ2-2; TRBD2 is a possible D gene (6 bases). The germline gives CDR1 SGDLS, CDR2 YYNGEE. V was cut by 0 bases and J by 4 bases, with 16 bases left in between. This CDR3 is 17 amino acids long.

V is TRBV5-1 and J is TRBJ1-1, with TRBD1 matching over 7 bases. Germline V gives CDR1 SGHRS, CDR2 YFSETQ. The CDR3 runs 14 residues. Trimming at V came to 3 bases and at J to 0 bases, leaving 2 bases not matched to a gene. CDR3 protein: CASSSGQMNTEAFF. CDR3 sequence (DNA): TGCGCCAGCAGCTCGGGACAGATGAACACTGAAGCTTTCTTT.

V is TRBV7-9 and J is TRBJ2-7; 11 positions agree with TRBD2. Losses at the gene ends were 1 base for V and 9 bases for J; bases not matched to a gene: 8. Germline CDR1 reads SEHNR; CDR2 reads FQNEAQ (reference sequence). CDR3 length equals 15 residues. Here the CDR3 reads CASSLVSGRDRPQYF. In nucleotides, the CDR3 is TGTGCCAGCAGCTTAGTTAGCGGGAGGGATCGTCCGCAGTACTTC.